This T cell receptor beta chain appears in the sequencing data of a study of blood T cell repertoires in COVID-19. Study-level background: Italy, Spain and the United States were the sources of the convalescent and acute COVID-19 samples.

Per the germline V gene, CDR1 is SGHRS and CDR2 is YFSETQ. V was pared by 4 bases and J by 6 bases, with 11 bases between. This CDR3 comprises 12 residues. Sequenced by immunoSEQ multiplex PCR; TCRdb stores in-frame clones only, minus some. The sample lists under 250,000 clones; approximately 84% were seen once. Sequenced: peripheral blood. The receptor was isolated from a woman aged 45-59 years with active or convalescent COVID-19. This rearrangement joins TRBV5-1 to TRBJ2-7, with D possibly being TRBD1 (5 bases). CDR3 DNA sequence: TGCGCCAGCAGCCCCAGGGTTGCCGAGCAGTACTTC. Translated, it gives CASSPRVAEQYF.